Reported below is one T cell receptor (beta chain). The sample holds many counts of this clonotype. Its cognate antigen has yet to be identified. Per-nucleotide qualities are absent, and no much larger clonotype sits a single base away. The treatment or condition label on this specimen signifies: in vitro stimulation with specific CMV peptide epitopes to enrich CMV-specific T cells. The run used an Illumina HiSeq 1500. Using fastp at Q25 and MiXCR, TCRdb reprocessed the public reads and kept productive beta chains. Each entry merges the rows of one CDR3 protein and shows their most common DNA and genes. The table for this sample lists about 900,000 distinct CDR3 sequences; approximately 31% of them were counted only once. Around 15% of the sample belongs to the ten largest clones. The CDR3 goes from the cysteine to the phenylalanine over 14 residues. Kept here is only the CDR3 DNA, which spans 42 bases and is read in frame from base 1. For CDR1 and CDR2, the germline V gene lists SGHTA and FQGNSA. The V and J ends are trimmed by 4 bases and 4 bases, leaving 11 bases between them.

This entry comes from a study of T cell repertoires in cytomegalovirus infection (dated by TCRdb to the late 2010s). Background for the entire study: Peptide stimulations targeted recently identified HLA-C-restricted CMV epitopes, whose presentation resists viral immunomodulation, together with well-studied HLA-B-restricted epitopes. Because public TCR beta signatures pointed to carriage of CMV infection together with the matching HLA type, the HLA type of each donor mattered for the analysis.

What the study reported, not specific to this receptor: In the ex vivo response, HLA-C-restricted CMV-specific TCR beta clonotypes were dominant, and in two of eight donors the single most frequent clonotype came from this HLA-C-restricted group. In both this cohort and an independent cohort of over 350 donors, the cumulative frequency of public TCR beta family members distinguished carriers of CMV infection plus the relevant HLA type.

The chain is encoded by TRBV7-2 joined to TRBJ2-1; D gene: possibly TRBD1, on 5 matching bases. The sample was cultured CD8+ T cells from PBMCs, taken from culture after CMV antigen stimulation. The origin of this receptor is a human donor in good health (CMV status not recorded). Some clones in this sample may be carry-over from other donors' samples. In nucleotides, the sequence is TGTGCCAGCAGCTGGCAAGACAGATACAATGAGCAGTTCTTC. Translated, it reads CASSWQDRYNEQFF.